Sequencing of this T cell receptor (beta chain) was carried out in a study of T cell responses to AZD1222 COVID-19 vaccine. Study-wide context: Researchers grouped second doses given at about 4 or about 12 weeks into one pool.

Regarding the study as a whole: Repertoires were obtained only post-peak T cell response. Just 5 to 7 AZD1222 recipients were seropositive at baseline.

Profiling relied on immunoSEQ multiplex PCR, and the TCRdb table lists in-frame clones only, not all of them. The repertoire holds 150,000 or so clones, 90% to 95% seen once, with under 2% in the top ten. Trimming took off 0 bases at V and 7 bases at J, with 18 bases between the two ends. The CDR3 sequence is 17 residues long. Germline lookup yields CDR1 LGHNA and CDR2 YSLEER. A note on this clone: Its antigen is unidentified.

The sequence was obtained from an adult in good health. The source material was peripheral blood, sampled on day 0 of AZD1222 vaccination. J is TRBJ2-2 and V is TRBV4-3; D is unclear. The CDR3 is CASSQDPVGSENGELFF. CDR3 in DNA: TGCGCCAGCAGCCAAGATCCAGTGGGAAGTGAAAACGGGGAGCTGTTTTTT.